One and the same sample provided the 26 T cell receptor beta chains below, sequenced in a study of breast tumors, draining lymph nodes, adjacent tissues. TCRdb fed the multiplex PCR reads into MiXCR, producing one record per CDR3 protein. This sample yields under 45,000 distinct CDR3 sequences, of which 35% to 45% are seen a single time; roughly 10% belongs to the top ten. The specimen sequenced was breast tumor tissue. The receptors were sampled from a female donor with breast cancer. Some clones in this sample may be carry-over from other donors' samples.

This clonotype was counted at least ten times. The chain has TRBV20-1 and TRBJ2-1; maybe TRBD2 (6 bases). CDR3 size: 15 residues. Germline assignment: CDR1 DFQATT and CDR2 SNEGSKA (reference sequence). V was cut by 3 bases and J by 2 bases, with 14 bases left in between. The CDR3 spells CSASFPGVAYNEQFF. In DNA form, the CDR3 reads TGCAGTGCTAGTTTTCCGGGAGTAGCCTACAATGAGCAGTTCTTC.

The rearrangement uses TRBV29-1 and TRBJ2-5; a weak D match, TRBD1 (5 bases). Germline V lookup: CDR1 SQVTM, CDR2 ANQGSEA. This CDR3 is 14 amino acids long. V gave up 2 bases and J gave up 1 base, with 11 bases separating them. CDR3 residues: CSVEMKQVQETQYF. The CDR3 nucleotides are TGCAGCGTTGAAATGAAACAGGTCCAAGAGACCCAGTACTTC.

V gene TRBV28 combines with J gene TRBJ2-7; D remains ambiguous. The CDR3 runs 14 residues. V was cut by 10 bases and J by 0 bases, with 16 bases left in between. The V gene's germline CDR1 is MDHEN and CDR2 SYDVKM. Here the CDR3 reads CATTSIHNSYEQYF. The CDR3 coding sequence is TGTGCCACCACCTCCATCCACAACTCCTACGAGCAGTACTTC.

Concerning this clonotype: With a much larger clone just one base away, this may be a read error. This chain uses TRBV2 with TRBJ2-3; maybe TRBD2 (5 bases). Trimming took off 5 bases at V and 4 bases at J, with 16 bases between the two ends. The CDR3 extends over 15 amino acids. Germline-derived CDR1 and CDR2 are SNHLY and FYNNEI. The DNA of the CDR3 is TGTGCCAGCAGTCCCGAGGGTAAACGCTCAGATACGCAGTATTTT. Translation: CASSPEGKRSDTQYF.

This clonotype appeared many times. J is TRBJ2-2 and V is TRBV2, with 14 nucleotides matching TRBD2. Trimming cost V 7 bases and J 2 bases; bases outside gene matches: 6. This CDR3 contains 17 residues. Germline V gives CDR1 SNHLY, CDR2 FYNNEI. CDR3 sequence (DNA): TGTGCCAGCACTCGGACTAGCGGGGGGATTAACACCGGGGAGCTGTTTTTT. Translated, it gives CASTRTSGGINTGELFF.

This clonotype occurred many times. This chain links TRBV7-8 with TRBJ1-2; D gene ambiguous. This CDR3 has 15 amino acids. V lost 5 bases and J lost 5, with 18 bases in between. The germline gives CDR1 SGHVS, CDR2 FQNEAQ. The CDR3 region has the DNA TGTGCCAGCAGCCTGGAGGGAGTCGACGGATATGGCTACACCTTC. This gives the protein CASSLEGVDGYGYTF. Combining the CDR3 with reference TRBV7-8 and TRBJ1-2 gives the whole variable domain GAGVSQSPRYKVAKRGQDVALRCDPISGHVSLFWYQQALGQGPEFLTYFQNEAQLDKSGLPSDRFFAERPEGSVSTLKIQRTQQEDSAVYLCASSLEGVDGYGYTFGSGTRLTVV.

Regarding this clonotype: Since a much larger clone is just one base distant, this may be a read error. The chain employs TRBV6-2 or TRBV6-3 and TRBJ2-7, with 8 bases aligning to TRBD1. The CDR3 covers 13 residues. The germline V gene encodes CDR1 MNHEY and CDR2 SVGEGT. CDR3: CASSSGTGYGQYF. CDR3 DNA sequence: TGTGCCAGCAGTTCCGGGACAGGCTACGGGCAGTACTTC.

The chain has TRBV5-1 and TRBJ2-5; D is ambiguous. The CDR3 contains 14 residues. The V and J ends lost 0 bases and 3 bases respectively, with 9 bases between them. The germline gives CDR1 SGHRS, CDR2 YFSETQ. The CDR3 loop reads CASSLGTPEETQYF. CDR3 sequence (DNA): TGCGCCAGCAGCTTGGGAACACCTGAAGAGACCCAGTACTTC.

The chain recombines TRBV9 with TRBJ1-4; D is possibly TRBD1 (5 bases). V was trimmed by 4 bases and J by 5 bases, leaving 15 bases between them. The CDR3 runs 15 residues. CDR1 is SGDLS and CDR2 is YYNGEE in the germline V gene. CDR3 nucleotides: TGTGCCAGCAGCCCAGGGTCCTTACTAAATGAAAAACTGTTTTTT. It codes for CASSPGSLLNEKLFF.

To note about this clonotype: One base away lies a much larger clone, so this may be a sequencing read error. The CDR3 carries no conserved terminal phenylalanine or tryptophan, so it likely arises from a read error. The chain recombines TRBV14 with TRBJ2-7; D gene unclear. The CDR3 is 12 residues long. The V and J ends lost 1 base and 4 bases respectively, with 5 bases between them. Germline V gene sequence: CDR1 SGHDN, CDR2 FVKESK. The CDR3 sequence is CASSQVWYEQYL. Here the CDR3 DNA reads TGTGCCAGCAGCCAAGTGTGGTACGAGCAGTACCTC.

This clonotype was observed a few times. The rearrangement uses TRBV6-1 and TRBJ2-3; TRBD2 matches 9 bases. The CDR3 sequence is 18 residues long. Germline-derived CDR1 and CDR2 are MNHNS and SASEGT. J gave up 1 base and V 0 bases, and 8 bases lay outside the gene matches. The DNA of the CDR3 is TGTGCCAGCAGTGAAGCGGGGCGGGAGGGAGGAGGCACAGATACGCAGTATTTT. It is translated as CASSEAGREGGGTDTQYF.

The table lists this clonotype with many counts. The genes are TRBV12-5 and TRBJ2-2, with TRBD2 matching 11 bases. The CDR3 covers 14 residues. Germline V gene data show CDR1 as LGHNT and CDR2 as FRNRAP. After removal of 7 bases from V and 7 bases from J, the junction contained 5 bases not matched to a gene. Written as DNA, the CDR3 is TGTGCTAGTGTCCGACTAGCGGGATACGGGGAGCTGTTTTTT. Its translation: CASVRLAGYGELFF.

This clonotype showed up many times. V gene TRBV7-8 combines with J gene TRBJ2-3, with 8 nucleotides matching TRBD2. CDR1 and CDR2 from the germline V gene are SGHVS and FQNEAQ. V gave up 2 bases and J gave up 2 bases; unmatched junction bases: 6. The CDR3 is 16 residues long. The CDR3 loop reads CASSLKAGASTDTQYF. The CDR3, as DNA: TGTGCCAGCAGCTTAAAAGCGGGAGCTTCCACAGATACGCAGTATTTT. The whole variable domain, remainder taken from reference TRBV7-8 and TRBJ2-3, is GAGVSQSPRYKVAKRGQDVALRCDPISGHVSLFWYQQALGQGPEFLTYFQNEAQLDKSGLPSDRFFAERPEGSVSTLKIQRTQQEDSAVYLCASSLKAGASTDTQYFGPGTRLTVL.

Many counts were recorded for this clonotype. The chain joins TRBV5-6 to TRBJ2-7, with 8 positions matching TRBD1. V dropped 0 bases and J dropped 6; count of bases not matched to a gene: 11. CDR3 length: 16 amino acids. In germline, CDR1 is SGHDT, CDR2 YYEEEE. CDR3 region: CASSLAIRTGSSEQYF. The DNA of the CDR3 is TGTGCCAGCAGCTTGGCTATTCGGACAGGGTCCAGCGAGCAGTACTTC.

This clonotype was recorded at least ten times. The V call is TRBV5-6, the J call TRBJ2-7; TRBD2 matches 11 bases. V gave up 2 bases and J gave up 6 bases; unmatched junction bases: 1. In germline, CDR1 is SGHDT, CDR2 YYEEEE. The length of the CDR3 is 13 residues. The CDR3 sequence is CASSFTSGSEQYF. The CDR3 DNA sequence: TGTGCCAGCAGCTTTACTAGCGGGAGCGAGCAGTACTTC. The entire variable domain, with the rest obtained from reference TRBV5-6 and TRBJ2-7, is as follows: DAGVTQSPTHLIKTRGQQVTLRCSPKSGHDTVSWYQQALGQGPQFIFQYYEEEERQRGNFPDRFSGHQFPNYSSELNVNALLLGDSALYLCASSFTSGSEQYFGPGTRLTVT.

This clonotype has a count of ten or more. The chain employs TRBV9 and TRBJ2-1, with 8 nucleotides matching TRBD2. This CDR3 comprises 16 residues. The germline CDR1 and CDR2 sequences are SGDLS and YYNGEE. Trimming removed 4 bases from V and 0 bases from J; junction bases left unmatched: 6. CDR3 DNA: TGTGCCAGCAGCCCAGGACTAGCCAGCTCCTACAATGAGCAGTTCTTC. The encoded protein is CASSPGLASSYNEQFF. Variable domain in full (rest from reference TRBV9 and TRBJ2-1): DSGVTQTPKHLITATGQRVTLRCSPRSGDLSVYWYQQSLDQGLQFLIQYYNGEERAKGNILERFSAQQFPDLHSELNLSSLELGDSALYFCASSPGLASSYNEQFFGPGTRLTVL.

A word on this clonotype: This may stem from a read error, because a much larger clone lies one nucleotide away. This chain uses TRBV20-1 with TRBJ1-4, with D maybe TRBD1 (5 bases). Trimming shortened V by 7 bases and J by 6 bases, and 12 bases separated the two germline ends. Germline-derived CDR1 and CDR2 are DFQATT and SNEGSKA (reference sequence). The CDR3 has 12 amino acids. The CDR3 DNA sequence: TGCAGTGTTATGGGGCAGGATGAAAAACTGTTTTTT. It specifies CSVMGQDEKLFF.

The chain joins TRBV7-8 to TRBJ2-1; no definite D call. CDR1 and CDR2 (germline): SGHVS, FQNEAQ. V lost 8 bases and J lost 5, with 16 bases in between. The CDR3 is 14 residues long. The CDR3 sequence is CASEVGSIHNEQFF. The CDR3 DNA sequence: TGTGCCAGCGAGGTGGGGTCGATCCACAATGAGCAGTTCTTC.

This clonotype was detected a few times. The genes are TRBV15 and TRBJ2-4, with 7 nucleotides matching TRBD1. J gave up 2 bases and V 3 bases, and 4 bases lay outside the gene matches. This CDR3 is 15 amino acids long. The germline V gene has CDR1 LNHNV and CDR2 YYDKDF (reference sequence). The CDR3 DNA follows: TGTGCCACCAGCAGCCCGACAGGGACCAAAAACATTCAGTACTTC. Residues: CATSSPTGTKNIQYF.

Many counts were recorded for this clonotype. The chain employs TRBV11-2 and TRBJ2-3; D remains unclear. V dropped 2 bases and J dropped 3 bases, with 9 bases sitting between them. The CDR3 is made up of 14 amino acids. Looked up from germline, CDR1 is SGHAT and CDR2 is FQNNGV. The CDR3 protein is CASSLKWGTDTQYF. The CDR3 DNA sequence: TGTGCCAGCAGCTTAAAATGGGGAACAGATACGCAGTATTTT.

The chain links TRBV18 to TRBJ2-1; 8 bases agree with TRBD2. Germline V lookup: CDR1 KGHSH, CDR2 LQKENI. This CDR3 spans 12 amino acids. V trimming: 8 bases; J trimming: 8 bases; junction bases outside the gene matches: 5. The CDR3 bases are TGTGCCAGCCACACTAGCGGTGATGAGCAGTTCTTC. This gives the protein CASHTSGDEQFF.

The sample holds many counts of this clonotype. The chain has TRBV10-1 and TRBJ1-6; D unresolved. Germline CDR1 is WNHNN and CDR2 is SYGVQD (reference sequence). CDR3 length: 13 residues. V was pared by 4 bases and J by 7 bases, with 8 bases between. This CDR3 is CASSARENSPLHF. CDR3 in DNA: TGCGCCAGCAGTGCGAGGGAAAATTCACCCCTCCACTTT.

This clonotype occurred a few times. This rearrangement joins TRBV12-3 or TRBV12-4 to TRBJ2-3; a weak D match, TRBD2 (7 bases). This CDR3 has 14 residues. V was pared by 6 bases and J by 4 bases, with 14 bases between. The DNA for the CDR3 is TGTGCCAGCAGCCCTCGGGGGGCGCCAGATACGCAGTATTTT. Protein sequence: CASSPRGAPDTQYF.

In its sample, this clonotype was seen many times. The CDR3: CASNLAGTDTQYF. In DNA, the CDR3 is TGTGCCAGCAACCTAGCGGGCACAGATACGCAGTATTTT. V is TRBV2 and J is TRBJ2-3; 7 nucleotides line up with TRBD2. The CDR3 has 13 amino acids. The junction had 2 bases not matched to a gene; V was cut back by 7 bases and J by 1 base. Germline V gives CDR1 SNHLY, CDR2 FYNNEI.

The rearrangement links TRBV6-5 to TRBJ1-6; unclear D gene. The germline CDR1 and CDR2 sequences are MNHEY and SVGAGI. Trimming pared 0 bases from V and 6 bases from J, leaving 12 bases between. The CDR3 consists of 16 residues. In DNA, the CDR3 is TGTGCCAGCAGTTACTCGAACCCACGGTTTAATTCACCCCTCCACTTT. Translating gives CASSYSNPRFNSPLHF.

In the case of this clonotype: Possible read error: a much larger clone is one base away. CDR3 protein: CASSGRGIGSYSEQFF. In DNA, the CDR3 is TGTGCCAGCAGCGGCAGGGGGATTGGATCCTACAGTGAGCAGTTCTTC. The V gene is TRBV11-2, the J gene TRBJ2-1; 7 bases line up with TRBD1. This CDR3 spans 16 amino acids. CDR1 is SGHAT and CDR2 is FQNNGV in the germline V gene.